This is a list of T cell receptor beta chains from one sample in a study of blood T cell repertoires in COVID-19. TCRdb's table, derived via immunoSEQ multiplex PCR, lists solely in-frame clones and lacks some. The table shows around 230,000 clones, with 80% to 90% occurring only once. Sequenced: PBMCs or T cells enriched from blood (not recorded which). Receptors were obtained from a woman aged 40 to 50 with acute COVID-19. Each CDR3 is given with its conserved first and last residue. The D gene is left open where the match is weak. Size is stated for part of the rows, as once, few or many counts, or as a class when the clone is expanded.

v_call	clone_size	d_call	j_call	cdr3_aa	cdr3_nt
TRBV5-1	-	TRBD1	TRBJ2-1	CASSLPQGSSYNEQFF	TGCGCCAGCAGCCTTCCACAGGGGAGCTCCTACAATGAGCAGTTCTTC
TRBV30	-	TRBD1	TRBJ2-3	CAWRTGSTDTQYF	TGTGCCTGGCGGACAGGGAGCACAGATACGCAGTATTTT
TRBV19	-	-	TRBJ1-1	CASSSRQSDRNTEAFF	TGTGCCAGTAGTTCCCGACAGTCTGACAGGAACACTGAAGCTTTCTTT
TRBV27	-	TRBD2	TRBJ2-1	CASSLSGTSDDNEQFF	TGTGCCAGCAGTTTAAGTGGGACTAGCGACGACAATGAGCAGTTCTTC
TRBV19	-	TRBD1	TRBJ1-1	CASSSPATGYTEAFF	TGTGCCAGTAGTTCTCCCGCGACAGGGTACACTGAAGCTTTCTTT
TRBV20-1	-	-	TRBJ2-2	CSASRMSRGEKRTGELFF	TGCAGTGCTAGTCGGATGTCCCGCGGGGAAAAACGCACCGGGGAGCTGTTTTTT
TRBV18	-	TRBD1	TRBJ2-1	CASSTGAGNEQFF	TGTGCCAGCTCAACAGGGGCTGGGAATGAGCAGTTCTTC
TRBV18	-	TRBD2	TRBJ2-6	CASSPQGGGGGANVLTF	TGTGCCAGCTCTCCCCAGGGAGGCGGGGGAGGGGCCAACGTCCTGACTTTC
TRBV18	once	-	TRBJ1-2	CASSPDWGGNYGYTF	TGTGCCAGCTCACCCGACTGGGGAGGGAACTATGGCTACACCTTC
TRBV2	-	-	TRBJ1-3	CASSESGLSGNTIYF	TGTGCCAGCAGTGAGTCAGGGCTCTCTGGAAACACCATATATTTT
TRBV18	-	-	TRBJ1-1	CASSPQGEAFF	TGTGCCAGCTCACCTCAGGGCGAAGCTTTCTTT
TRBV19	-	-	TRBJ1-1	CASTRWGAGGPPGEAFF	TGTGCCAGTACCCGTTGGGGGGCGGGAGGGCCGCCGGGTGAAGCTTTCTTT
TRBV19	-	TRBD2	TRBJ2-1	CATRTGLAGYNEQFF	TGTGCCACTAGAACGGGGCTAGCGGGCTACAATGAGCAGTTCTTC
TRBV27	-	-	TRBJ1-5	CASRGGRRDQPQHF	TGTGCCAGCAGGGGTGGGAGAAGAGATCAGCCCCAGCATTTT
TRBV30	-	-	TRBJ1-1	CAWKKGLAEAFF	TGTGCCTGGAAAAAGGGGCTAGCTGAAGCTTTCTTT
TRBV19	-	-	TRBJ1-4	CASSPRGFNEKLFF	TGTGCCAGTAGTCCTCGGGGATTTAATGAAAAACTGTTTTTT
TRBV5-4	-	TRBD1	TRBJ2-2	CAGQGSGTYTGELFF	TGTGCCGGACAGGGTTCCGGGACCTACACCGGGGAGCTGTTTTTT
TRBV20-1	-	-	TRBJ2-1	CSASKVTGTYNEQFF	TGCAGTGCTAGTAAAGTGACAGGCACCTACAATGAGCAGTTCTTC
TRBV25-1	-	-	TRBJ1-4	CASSELREGNEKLFF	TGTGCCAGCAGTGAATTACGGGAGGGTAATGAAAAACTGTTTTTT
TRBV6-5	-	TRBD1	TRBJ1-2	CASSTGDRVGYTF	TGTGCCAGCAGTACCGGGGACAGGGTCGGCTACACCTTC
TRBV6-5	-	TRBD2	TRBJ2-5	CASIGTSGGKETQYF	TGTGCCAGCATCGGGACTAGCGGGGGTAAAGAGACCCAGTACTTC
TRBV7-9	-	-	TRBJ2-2	CASSLPLLANTGELFF	TGTGCCAGCAGCTTACCTCTTCTTGCGAACACCGGGGAGCTGTTTTTT
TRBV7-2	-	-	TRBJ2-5	CASSSTSSPTGTQYF	TGTGCCAGCAGCTCGACTTCTAGCCCGACCGGGACCCAGTACTTC
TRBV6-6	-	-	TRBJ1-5	CASRDRSGNQPQHF	TGTGCCAGCAGGGACAGAAGTGGCAATCAGCCCCAGCATTTT
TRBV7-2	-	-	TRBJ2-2	CASRVGGANTGELFF	TGTGCCAGCAGGGTAGGGGGGGCCAACACCGGGGAGCTGTTTTTT
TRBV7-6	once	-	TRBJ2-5	CASSPGTIQETQYF	TGTGCCAGCAGCCCAGGGACAATCCAAGAGACCCAGTACTTC